This T cell receptor beta chain was recovered during a study of early T cells in non-severe SARS-CoV-2 infection. Turning to the study itself: From unsorted whole blood, bulk RNA was sequenced, and the chains remained unpaired. General study results and limits: VDJdb matching skewed toward anti-spike CD8 responses, missing private and CD4 specificities.

The CDR3 totals 14 residues. The V and J ends lost 2 bases and 5 bases, in that order; junction bases with no gene match: 3. CDR1 MNHEY and CDR2 SVGAGI come from the germline V gene. For this clonotype: The antigen is unknown.

Molecules of cDNA were individually given unique molecular identifiers that were attached to them. MiXCR, run by TCRdb on the 5' RACE reads, gives a single entry per CDR3 protein. The sample includes some 66,000 distinct CDR3 sequences, approximately 13% seen only once; the top ten take roughly 8.3%. The V gene is TRBV6-5, the J gene TRBJ2-5; 9 bases fit TRBD1. Material: whole blood. This TCR derives from an adult who was a healthcare worker with PCR-confirmed SARS-CoV-2 infection or an uninfected control (not recorded which). The CDR3 protein is CASSYRGQGETQYF. For the CDR3, the DNA is TGTGCCAGCAGTTACCGCGGACAGGGGGAGACCCAGTACTTC.